Included here is one TCR beta chain sequence, with context. Looked up from germline, CDR1 is LGHNA and CDR2 is YNFKEQ. The CDR3 has 16 residues. Trimming removed 1 base at V and 0 bases at J, with 9 bases between. This record belongs to a study of cytomegalovirus exposure and HLA in healthy donors. The PCR was carried out with 60 Vbeta primers and 13 Jbeta primers. The assay was immunoSEQ multiplex PCR, and TCRdb's table has in-frame clones only and misses some. The profile covers some 140,000 clones, with roughly 60% appearing a single time and under 2.5% taken by the ten largest. Donors had nominal health at sampling but likely had unrecorded immune exposures.

This TCR was sampled from a woman between 35 and 50 years old in good health and CMV-seronegative. The source material was PBMCs. The gene calls are TRBV4-2 and TRBJ1-4, with D unresolved. CDR3 in DNA: TGTGCCAGCAGCCAAGCCTCGACTGCAACTAATGAAAAACTGTTTTTT. It yields the protein CASSQASTATNEKLFF.